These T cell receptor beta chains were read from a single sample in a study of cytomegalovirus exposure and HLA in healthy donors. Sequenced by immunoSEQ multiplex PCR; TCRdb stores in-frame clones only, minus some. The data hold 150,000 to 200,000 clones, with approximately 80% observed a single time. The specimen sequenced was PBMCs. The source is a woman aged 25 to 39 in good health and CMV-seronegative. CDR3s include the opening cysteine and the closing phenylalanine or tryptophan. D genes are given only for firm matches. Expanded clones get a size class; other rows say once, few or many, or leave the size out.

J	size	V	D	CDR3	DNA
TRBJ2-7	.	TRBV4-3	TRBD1	CASSQEGQGDYEQYF	TGCGCCAGCAGCCAAGAGGGACAGGGAGACTACGAGCAGTACTTC
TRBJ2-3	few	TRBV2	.	CAIKGGGGGPDTQYF	TGTGCCATCAAAGGAGGAGGCGGGGGCCCAGATACGCAGTATTTT
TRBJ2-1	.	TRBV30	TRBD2	CAWFLSLAGVYNEQFF	TGTGCCTGGTTTCTTTCCCTAGCGGGAGTCTACAATGAGCAGTTCTTC
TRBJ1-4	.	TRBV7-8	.	CASSFWRGDEKLFF	TGTGCCAGCAGCTTTTGGAGGGGCGATGAAAAACTGTTTTTT
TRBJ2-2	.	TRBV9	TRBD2	CASSPSGGASGELFF	TGTGCCAGCAGCCCTAGCGGGGGGGCCTCCGGGGAGCTGTTTTTT
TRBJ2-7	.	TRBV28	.	CASSPGQYEQYF	TGTGCCAGCAGTCCAGGACAGTACGAGCAGTACTTC
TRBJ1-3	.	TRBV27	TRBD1	CATLTGGSSGNTIYF	TGTGCCACCTTAACAGGGGGCTCCTCTGGAAACACCATATATTTT
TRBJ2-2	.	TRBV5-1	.	CASSFDTGELFF	TGCGCCAGCAGCTTCGACACCGGGGAGCTGTTTTTT
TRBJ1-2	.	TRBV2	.	CASSPGRSNYGYTF	TGTGCCAGCAGCCCGGGAAGGTCTAACTATGGCTACACCTTC
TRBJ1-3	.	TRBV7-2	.	CASSSRGGNSGNTIYF	TGTGCCAGCAGCTCCCGGGGGGGCAACTCTGGAAACACCATATATTTT
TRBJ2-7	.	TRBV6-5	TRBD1	CASKVGQVSYEQYF	TGTGCCAGCAAAGTGGGACAGGTCTCCTACGAGCAGTACTTC
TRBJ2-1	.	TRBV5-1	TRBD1	CASSLRIVLTGGYNEQFF	TGCGCCAGCAGCTTGCGTATCGTCTTGACAGGGGGTTACAATGAGCAGTTCTTC
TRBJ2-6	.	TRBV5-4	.	CASSLDGSGANGLTF	TGTGCCAGCAGCTTAGATGGGTCTGGGGCCAACGGCCTGACTTTC
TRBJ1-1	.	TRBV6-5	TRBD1	CASSYSGQAEAFF	TGTGCCAGCAGTTATTCTGGACAGGCTGAAGCTTTCTTT
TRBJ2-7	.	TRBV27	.	CASSLGSGAYEQYF	TGTGCCAGCAGTTTAGGGTCGGGGGCCTACGAGCAGTACTTC
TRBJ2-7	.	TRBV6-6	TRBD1	CATRGAGQGYEQYF	TGTGCCACCAGGGGGGCGGGACAGGGATACGAGCAGTACTTC
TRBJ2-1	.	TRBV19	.	CASSITREQFF	TGTGCCAGTAGTATTACCCGGGAGCAGTTCTTC
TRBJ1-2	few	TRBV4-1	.	CASSRGYGYTF	TGCGCCAGCAGCCGCGGCTATGGCTACACCTTC
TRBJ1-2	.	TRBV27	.	CASSPQAYYGYTF	TGTGCCAGCAGTCCACAGGCGTACTATGGCTACACCTTC
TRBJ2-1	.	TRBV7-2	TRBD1	CASSLQTGVYNEQFF	TGTGCCAGCAGCCTCCAGACAGGGGTCTACAATGAGCAGTTCTTC
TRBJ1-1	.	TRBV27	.	CASSFTMNTEAFF	TGTGCCAGCAGTTTCACTATGAACACTGAAGCTTTCTTT
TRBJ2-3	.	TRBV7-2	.	CASSFSPGTDTQYF	TGTGCCAGCAGCTTTAGCCCAGGCACAGATACGCAGTATTTT